The text below deals with one T cell receptor (beta chain). Method: immunoSEQ multiplex PCR; TCRdb's copy keeps in-frame clones and lacks some. The sample includes just over 60,000 clones, roughly 86% of them seen just once. The data were obtained in a study of technical replicates of blood from several donors. This receptor was taken from a human donor in good health. Some clones in this sample may be carry-over from other donors' samples. Sequenced material: PBMCs.

This chain's CDR3 is CASSTGQANTEAFF. The CDR3 region has the DNA TGCGCCAGCAGCACCGGACAGGCTAACACTGAAGCTTTCTTT. The V and J genes are TRBV5-1 and TRBJ1-1; TRBD1 aligns across 7 bases. The V gene end was trimmed by 4 bases and the J gene end by 2 bases; junction bases not matched to a gene: 5. Germline V gives CDR1 SGHRS, CDR2 YFSETQ. This CDR3 region has 14 residues.